This T cell receptor (beta chain) came from a study of T-cell memory formation after mild COVID-19. Study observations and caveats: Shrinking CD4+ clones were chiefly CM and EM; CD8+ ones were chiefly EMRA. Day 15 to 85 contractors were CD4/CD8 balanced; later expanders leaned CD4+.

Sample barcodes and UMIs were carried by the TCR alpha and TCR beta cDNA libraries that 5'RACE generated with constant-segment primers. Each CDR3 protein gets one entry after TCRdb re-called the 5' RACE reads with MiXCR. The sample yields about 150,000 distinct CDR3 sequences, around 30% seen once. This clonotype was seen only once. Its antigen remains unidentified. The CDR3 contains 14 residues. CDR1 SGHTA and CDR2 FQGTGA come from the germline V gene. V lost 3 bases, J lost 9 bases, and 8 bases stayed unmatched. The chain links TRBV7-3 to TRBJ2-1; 7 bases are a match to TRBD2. Material for sequencing was PBMCs or a T cell subset sorted from them (not recorded which). This clonotype was obtained from an adult woman who had mild COVID-19 (a few samples of this study predate the infection). Cell type and time point are not known. CDR3 loop: CASSFSGEGREQFF. The CDR3 DNA is TGTGCCAGCAGCTTTTCGGGGGAGGGCCGTGAGCAGTTCTTC.